The TCR beta chain described here comes from a study of T cells in localized non-small cell lung cancer. Study conclusions and caveats: Adjacent lung held a median roughly 60 of the top 100 tumor clones.

The sample holds a few counts of this clone. Its specificity is not known. The junction does not match germline at one end; this may be a read error. TCRdb's table, derived via immunoSEQ multiplex PCR, lists solely in-frame clones and lacks some. The sample lists 1,400 to 1,500 clones; 17% were seen once. Germline V gene data show CDR1 as MNHGY and CDR2 as SAAAGT. The CDR3 length is 13 residues. The receptor comes from a female donor over 55 with stage II lung adenocarcinoma. The chain employs TRBV6-8 and TRBJ2-5; D remains ambiguous. This sample comprised normal lung tissue next to the tumor, obtained before any cancer treatment. CDR3 DNA sequence: TGTGCCAGCAGTTCGCTGACCCAAGGGACCCAGTACTTC. Translating it yields CASSSLTQGTQYF.